A selection of T cell receptor beta chains follows, all from one sample in a study of blood T cell repertoires in COVID-19. Sequencing was performed with immunoSEQ multiplex PCR; in TCRdb, only in-frame clones are kept and a portion is missing. The profile shows some 150,000 clones, just over 85% of them singletons. The sequencing input was peripheral blood. Source of these receptors: an older woman with acute or convalescent COVID-19. Both conserved end residues are part of each CDR3.

j_gene | v_gene | CDR3aa
TRBJ2-5 | TRBV7-3 | CASSRGAEETQYF
TRBJ2-7 | TRBV10-3 | CAISRDRGGEQYF
TRBJ1-1 | TRBV7-9 | CASSFGGGTEAFF
TRBJ2-7 | TRBV6-6 | CASSQTRLEQYF
TRBJ2-2 | TRBV19 | CASNFGLASGELFF
TRBJ1-4 | TRBV30 | CAWEKGPNEKLFF
TRBJ1-2 | TRBV4-3 | CASSLRDRGNGYTF
TRBJ1-2 | TRBV5-1 | CASTEQGLPGGYTF
TRBJ2-5 | TRBV20-1 | CSARDKETQYF
TRBJ2-1 | TRBV9 | CASSALSNEQFF
TRBJ1-5 | TRBV5-8 | CASSPWRQGGNQPQHF
TRBJ2-5 | TRBV7-8 | CASRQGDREHETQYF
TRBJ1-2 | TRBV6-5 | CASSSLDSNYGYTF
TRBJ2-7 | TRBV23-1 | CASSHKASSNEQYF
TRBJ1-5 | TRBV7-2 | CASSFYGGRGNQPQHF
TRBJ1-4 | TRBV19 | CASSPLETSGKLFF
TRBJ1-5 | TRBV19 | CASSISSYSNQPQHF
TRBJ2-5 | TRBV7-6 | CASSLDSYSPETQYF
TRBJ2-1 | TRBV19 | CASKIRDRDYNEQFF
TRBJ1-6 | TRBV28 | CASSFGQGNSPLHF
TRBJ2-5 | TRBV4-3 | CASSQGPQETQYF
TRBJ2-3 | TRBV6-6 | CASRPDLQGADTQYF
TRBJ1-6 | TRBV6-1 | CASSGGQSSSYNSPLHF
TRBJ2-5 | TRBV2 | CASSIDYQETQYF
TRBJ1-3 | TRBV6-6 | CASSIDRRQPGNTIYF
TRBJ1-1 | TRBV4-2 | CASSQVYTGMNTEAFF
TRBJ2-3 | TRBV9 | CASSPLQGADTQYF
TRBJ1-4 | TRBV7-2 | CASSQTVLQGDKLFF
TRBJ2-7 | TRBV19 | CASSFSAGSYEQYF
TRBJ2-1 | TRBV4-1 | CASRQPGTGRNEQFF
TRBJ1-3 | TRBV9 | CASSVEPRGGIRNTIYF
TRBJ2-7 | TRBV3-1/TRBV3-2 | CASSPVGWGGQPYEQYF
TRBJ1-2 | TRBV7-9 | CASSLGSGGYTF
TRBJ1-2 | TRBV5-1 | CASSLQGAHGYTF
TRBJ2-5 | TRBV9 | CASSGSGGGVLETQYF
TRBJ1-4 | TRBV6-5 | CASRDRAPNEKLFF
TRBJ2-7 | TRBV18 | CASSAPGLTSSYEQYF
TRBJ2-7 | TRBV5-4 | CASSPGGIFLPYEQYF
TRBJ1-6 | TRBV9 | CASSYGQGANGSPLHF
TRBJ2-7 | TRBV7-2 | CASSLVAGVVYEQYF
TRBJ2-4 | TRBV27 | CASRDGASGGQRYF
TRBJ1-3 | TRBV13 | CASSLGLGGAHSGNTIYF
TRBJ2-3 | TRBV4-3 | CASSQESHRGFTDTQYF
TRBJ2-5 | TRBV11-2 | CASSLGSASGGETQYF
TRBJ1-5 | TRBV5-6 | CASSSASTGNQPQHF
TRBJ2-7 | TRBV6-5 | CASSLASGGYEQYF
TRBJ2-5 | TRBV19 | CASSIQETQYF
TRBJ2-7 | TRBV6-5 | CASSYSGLAGRYEQYF
TRBJ2-7 | TRBV18 | CASSPMRGGYEQYF
TRBJ2-3 | TRBV4-3 | CASSQTVTGGNTDTQYF
TRBJ2-1 | TRBV6-5 | CASSYSGSSYNEQFF